This entry concerns a single TCR beta chain. No antigen is known for it. This sample is drawn from a study of T cell responses to AZD1222 COVID-19 vaccine. Study-level findings and limits: White British donors predominated, females outnumbered males, and clonal diversity was possibly underestimated.

Data came from immunoSEQ multiplex PCR; TCRdb stores just in-frame clones and leaves some out. The sample records 100,000 or so clones, about 87% being singletons. The input for sequencing was peripheral blood, taken 28 days after the second AZD1222 dose. This clonotype was sampled from an adult who received the AZD1222 COVID-19 vaccine.

The chain's CDR3 is CASFGGREQYF. DNA for the CDR3: TGTGCCAGTTTTGGGGGGAGGGAGCAGTACTTC. The chain links TRBV28 to TRBJ2-7; D might be TRBD2 (6 bases). The V gene lost 9 bases and the J gene lost 7 bases, with 13 bases spanning the gap. The CDR3 spans 11 residues. The germline CDR1 and CDR2 sequences are MDHEN and SYDVKM.